This entry lists 8 T cell receptor beta chains sequenced from one sample in a study of blood T cells in healthy people across ages. A second roughly 6 to 12 cycle PCR used barcoded and J-beta primers. TCRdb redid the calling of the 5' RACE reads with MiXCR, one entry per CDR3 protein. The sample has around 1.5 million distinct CDR3 sequences, roughly 32% seen once. The sequencing input was blood. All receptors come from a woman aged 25-40 years in good health.

This clonotype was observed a single time. The chain employs TRBV20-1 and TRBJ1-5, with D maybe TRBD1 (5 bases). The CDR3 is made up of 16 amino acids. In germline, CDR1 is DFQATT, CDR2 SNEGSKA (reference sequence). V lost 3 bases and J lost 0, with 15 bases in between. The CDR3 sequence: CSASGGSGYSNQPQHF. DNA of the CDR3: TGCAGTGCTAGCGGGGGGAGCGGGTATAGCAATCAGCCCCAGCATTTT.

J is TRBJ1-4 and V is TRBV13; TRBD1 aligns across 12 bases. The V gene's germline CDR1 is PRHDT and CDR2 FYEKMQ (reference sequence). This CDR3 has 16 amino acids. V lost 4 bases, J lost 3 bases, and 3 bases stayed unmatched. CDR3 protein: CASSSGQGAANEKLFF. In DNA form, the CDR3 reads TGTGCCAGCAGCTCGGGACAGGGGGCAGCTAATGAAAAACTGTTTTTT.

The chain uses TRBV6-6 and TRBJ1-5; weak D call: TRBD1 (6 bases). V was pared by 4 bases and J by 4 bases, with 11 bases between. Germline V gene sequence: CDR1 MNHNY, CDR2 SVGAGI (reference sequence). The CDR3 contains 14 residues. In nucleotides, the CDR3 is TGTGCCAGCAGTTTCGACAGGATGAATCAGCCCCAGCATTTT. As protein: CASSFDRMNQPQHF.

Regarding this clonotype: One end of the junction fails to match germline, which may point to a read error. This chain joins TRBV10-2 and TRBJ2-1; 9 positions match TRBD2. The CDR3 has 15 amino acids. In germline, CDR1 is WSHSY, CDR2 SAAADI. This CDR3 is CASSPTSGSYSEQFF. Here the CDR3 DNA reads TGCGCCAGCAGCCCGACTAGCGGCTCCTACAGTGAGCAGTTCTTC.

On this clonotype: The CDR3 end shows no conserved phenylalanine or tryptophan, and so a read error is likely. The chain has TRBV7-9 and TRBJ1-2; 12 bases are shared with TRBD1. CDR1 is SEHNR, CDR2 FQNEAQ, per germline (reference sequence). CDR3 length equals 18 residues. J lost 5 bases, V lost 3 bases, and 13 bases had no gene match. The CDR3 spells CASSLPEVPGQGAYGYTV. CDR3 nucleotides: TGTGCCAGCAGCTTGCCCGAAGTCCCGGGACAGGGGGCTTATGGCTACACCGTC.

V and J are TRBV7-9 and TRBJ2-6; TRBD1 is a possible D gene (6 bases). The CDR3 totals 18 residues. The V gene lost 1 base and the J gene lost 0 bases, with 13 bases spanning the gap. In germline, CDR1 is SEHNR, CDR2 FQNEAQ (reference sequence). The CDR3 region is CASSLGLGAYSGANVLTF. Here the CDR3 DNA reads TGTGCCAGCAGCTTAGGTCTGGGGGCCTACTCTGGGGCCAACGTCCTGACTTTC.

The gene calls are TRBV5-4 and TRBJ2-3, with a tentative D call TRBD2 (5 bases). Germline values: CDR1 SGHNT, CDR2 YYREEE (reference sequence). V gave up 3 bases and J gave up 2 bases, with 16 bases separating them. The CDR3 is 16 amino acids. The CDR3, as DNA: TGTGCCAGCAGCTCGAAGCGGTTTACTGACACAGATACGCAGTATTTT. Amino acid sequence: CASSSKRFTDTDTQYF. The whole variable domain, filled in from reference TRBV5-4 and TRBJ2-3, reads ETGVTQSPTHLIKTRGQQVTLRCSSQSGHNTVSWYQQALGQGPQFIFQYYREEENGRGNFPPRFSGLQFPNYSSELNVNALELDDSALYLCASSSKRFTDTDTQYFGPGTRLTVL.

This chain connects TRBV27 to TRBJ2-7, with 13 bases identical to TRBD2. V shed 5 bases and J 3 bases; nucleotides not matched to a gene: 7. The CDR3 spans 16 residues. Germline values: CDR1 MNHEY, CDR2 SMNVEV (reference sequence). The CDR3 loop is CASSAGLAGALYEQYF. CDR3 coding DNA: TGTGCCAGCAGTGCCGGACTAGCGGGAGCGCTCTACGAGCAGTACTTC.